A single sample gave rise to the 31 T cell receptor beta chains below, sequenced in a study of T cells after posttransplantation cyclophosphamide. Data came from immunoSEQ multiplex PCR; TCRdb stores just in-frame clones and leaves some out. Of some 9,000 clones in the sample, 85% were seen once. Treatment was busulfan-fludarabine conditioning, a marrow graft, and cyclophosphamide on days +3 and +4. This material consisted of PBMCs, taken after allogeneic stem cell transplant with posttransplant cyclophosphamide. Receptors were obtained from a female patient aged 40-50 years who received an allogeneic stem cell transplant from an unrelated donor, was CMV-positive, and had no GVHD. Some of the T cells may derive from the graft donor.

The chain links TRBV10-3 to TRBJ2-7, with D possibly being TRBD1 (5 bases). CDR3 length: 12 amino acids. Trimming removed 6 bases at V and 3 bases at J, with 9 bases between. Germline V gene lookup returns CDR1 ENHRY and CDR2 SYGVKD. The CDR3 protein is CAISTTVYEQYF. CDR3 DNA: TGTGCCATCAGCACGACAGTCTACGAGCAGTACTTC.

The V and J genes are TRBV12-5 and TRBJ1-2, with TRBD1 as a possible D gene (5 bases). V lost 6 bases, J lost 5 bases, and 13 bases lay in between. CDR3 length: 13 amino acids. Germline lookup yields CDR1 LGHNT and CDR2 FRNRAP. CDR3 loop: CASGRGGGYGYTF. CDR3 bases: TGTGCTAGTGGCCGCGGGGGGGGTTATGGCTACACCTTC.

The J gene is TRBJ1-2, the V gene TRBV27; no firm D call. Germline V gene lookup returns CDR1 MNHEY and CDR2 SMNVEV (reference sequence). CDR3 size: 13 residues. V lost 6 bases and J lost 5, with 13 bases in between. The CDR3 region is CASSANPQYGYTF. CDR3 sequence (DNA): TGTGCCAGCAGCGCAAACCCACAATATGGCTACACCTTC.

The chain couples TRBV14 to TRBJ2-7; D is unresolved. The V end lost 0 bases, the J end lost 4 bases, and 13 bases lay between the germline ends. This CDR3 contains 15 residues. The germline V gene encodes CDR1 SGHDN and CDR2 FVKESK. In DNA, the CDR3 is TGTGCCAGCAGCCAAGATCCGGGTTCTCAGTACGAGCAGTACTTC. Protein sequence: CASSQDPGSQYEQYF.

The chain is built from TRBV7-3 and TRBJ2-1; weak D call: TRBD2 (7 bases). V lost 5 bases and J lost 2, with 19 bases in between. Germline V lookup: CDR1 SGHTA, CDR2 FQGTGA. This CDR3 region has 17 residues. CDR3 amino acids: CASSLGGGGAPYNEQFF. CDR3 nucleotides: TGTGCCAGCAGCCTAGGGGGTGGGGGGGCCCCCTACAATGAGCAGTTCTTC.

V usage is TRBV10-3 and J usage is TRBJ1-4; no definite D call. V lost 2 bases and J lost 8, with 12 bases in between. The CDR3 totals 14 residues. Per germline, CDR1 ENHRY and CDR2 SYGVKD. The CDR3 region is CAISEAGGGEKLFF. The CDR3 DNA sequence: TGTGCCATCAGTGAGGCGGGCGGTGGAGAAAAACTGTTTTTT.

The chain joins TRBV6-5 to TRBJ1-2, with D possibly TRBD1 on 5 matching bases. The CDR3 has 11 residues. Trimming took off 6 bases at V and 8 bases at J, with 10 bases between the two ends. Looked up from germline, CDR1 is MNHEY and CDR2 is SVGAGI. This chain's CDR3 is CASSPGLGYTF. The CDR3 bases are TGTGCCAGCAGCCCAGGGTTAGGCTACACCTTC.

J is TRBJ2-1 and V is TRBV18; 10 positions match TRBD1. CDR1 and CDR2 from the germline V gene are KGHSH and LQKENI. CDR3 length: 15 residues. Losses at the gene ends were 6 bases for V and 6 bases for J; bases not matched to a gene: 8. CDR3 region: CASSVGTGAGNEQFF. The DNA for the CDR3 is TGTGCCAGCTCTGTCGGGACAGGGGCTGGCAATGAGCAGTTCTTC.

The CDR3 spells CASSAQTGGTEAFF. CDR3 nucleotide sequence: TGTGCCAGTAGTGCACAGACAGGGGGCACTGAAGCTTTCTTT. This rearrangement joins TRBV19 to TRBJ1-1; 9 bases fit TRBD1. The CDR3 is 14 residues long. Germline loops: CDR1 LNHDA, CDR2 SQIVND (reference sequence). The V segment lost 5 bases and the J segment 4 bases; nucleotides outside the gene matches: 5.

This clone was recorded a few times. V gene TRBV4-1 combines with J gene TRBJ2-1; a weak D match, TRBD2 (5 bases). Germline CDR1 is MGHRA and CDR2 is YSYEKL. The ends were cut back, 0 bases at V and 13 bases at J, with 13 bases in the middle. The CDR3 loop spans 13 amino acids. The CDR3 region has the DNA TGCGCCAGCAGCCAAGATCCGGCTAGCTCTCAGTTCTTC. Amino acid sequence: CASSQDPASSQFF.

This chain links TRBV7-9 with TRBJ1-4; tentative D call: TRBD1 (5 bases). The CDR3 consists of 14 residues. V was shortened by 6 bases and J by 7 bases, with 15 bases between the two germline ends. CDR1 is SEHNR, CDR2 FQNEAQ, per germline (reference sequence). As DNA, the CDR3 is TGTGCCAGCAGTTCTGGGGGGTACGGTGAAAAACTGTTTTTT. This encodes CASSSGGYGEKLFF.

The gene calls are TRBV5-6 and TRBJ2-2, with D uncertain. The germline V gene encodes CDR1 SGHDT and CDR2 YYEEEE. CDR3 length: 12 amino acids. Trimming stripped 1 base from V and 7 bases from J, with 5 bases between. The CDR3 nucleotides are TGTGCCAGCAGCTTGTCGGTCGGGGAGCTGTTTTTT. Translation gives CASSLSVGELFF.

The chain employs TRBV28 and TRBJ2-3, with 11 bases that match TRBD1. The V and J ends lost 6 bases and 3 bases, in that order; junction bases with no gene match: 11. Germline CDR1 MDHEN, CDR2 SYDVKM. The CDR3 covers 17 residues. This CDR3 is CASSSTLDRGRTDTQYF. In DNA form, the CDR3 reads TGTGCCAGCAGCTCAACCCTGGACAGGGGGCGGACAGATACGCAGTATTTT.

In its sample, this clone was seen a few times. CDR3 DNA sequence: TGTGCCAGCAGCCAAGATGGGACAGGGGACAATGAAAAACTGTTTTTT. Translated, it gives CASSQDGTGDNEKLFF. The V gene is TRBV4-2, the J gene TRBJ1-4, with TRBD1 identical over 10 bases. There are 16 residues in the CDR3. J lost 5 bases, V lost 0 bases, and 3 bases had no gene match. Looked up from germline, CDR1 is LGHNA and CDR2 is YNFKEQ.

This chain links TRBV4-2 with TRBJ2-5; 7 bases are a match to TRBD2. The V gene end was trimmed by 1 base and the J gene end by 5 bases; junction bases not matched to a gene: 13. This CDR3 has 17 residues. The germline V gene has CDR1 LGHNA and CDR2 YNFKEQ. Written as DNA, the CDR3 is TGTGCCAGCAGCCAAGCTACCTACGGGGGGATAGGGGAGACCCAGTACTTC. Translating gives CASSQATYGGIGETQYF.

J is TRBJ2-5 and V is TRBV7-9; 9 bases match TRBD1. The CDR3 has 15 amino acids. V lost 5 bases, J lost 3 bases, and 7 bases stayed unmatched. Germline assignment: CDR1 SEHNR and CDR2 FQNEAQ (reference sequence). The CDR3 loop is CASSRPGQGEETQYF. The CDR3 nucleotides are TGTGCCAGCAGCAGGCCGGGACAGGGAGAAGAGACCCAGTACTTC.

The rearrangement links TRBV7-2 to TRBJ2-3; TRBD2 matches at 8 bases. V lost 5 bases to trimming and J lost 9 bases; unmatched junction nucleotides: 10. Germline V gives CDR1 SGHTA, CDR2 FQGNSA. The CDR3 has 14 residues. The CDR3 loop is CASSNRPAGETQYF. CDR3 nucleotide sequence: TGTGCCAGCAGCAACCGCCCAGCGGGGGAGACGCAGTATTTT.

The V call is TRBV28, the J call TRBJ2-3; 10 bases align to TRBD2. CDR1 and CDR2 from the germline V gene are MDHEN and SYDVKM. V trimming: 6 bases; J trimming: 4 bases; junction bases outside the gene matches: 7. The CDR3 has 15 amino acids. The CDR3 sequence is CASRLSGGVADTQYF. In nucleotides, the CDR3 is TGTGCCAGCAGGCTAAGCGGGGGGGTAGCAGATACGCAGTATTTT.

The genes are TRBV9 and TRBJ1-4, with TRBD1 matching over 9 bases. This CDR3 is 18 amino acids long. The germline V gene has CDR1 SGDLS and CDR2 YYNGEE. The V and J ends lost 0 bases and 5 bases, in that order; junction bases with no gene match: 11. CDR3 residues: CASSVGPYGDRENEKLFF. DNA for the CDR3: TGTGCCAGCAGCGTAGGGCCCTACGGGGACAGGGAAAATGAAAAACTGTTTTTT. The variable domain in full, completed from reference TRBV9 and TRBJ1-4, reads DSGVTQTPKHLITATGQRVTLRCSPRSGDLSVYWYQQSLDQGLQFLIQYYNGEERAKGNILERFSAQQFPDLHSELNLSSLELGDSALYFCASSVGPYGDRENEKLFFGSGTQLSVL.

The chain links TRBV4-3 to TRBJ1-1; maybe TRBD1 (6 bases). The CDR3 extends over 13 amino acids. Looked up from germline, CDR1 is LGHNA and CDR2 is YSLEER. V lost 4 bases, J lost 1 base, and 7 bases lay in between. CDR3 in amino acids: CASSPRGNTEAFF. DNA for the CDR3: TGCGCCAGCAGCCCCAGGGGGAACACTGAAGCTTTCTTT.

The chain is built from TRBV9 and TRBJ2-2; 11 positions match TRBD2. The germline gives CDR1 SGDLS, CDR2 YYNGEE. The V and J ends lost 4 bases and 2 bases, in that order; junction bases with no gene match: 7. There are 17 residues in the CDR3. CDR3 DNA: TGTGCCAGCAGCAGAGAGGGACTAGCGGTAAACACCGGGGAGCTGTTTTTT. Translation gives CASSREGLAVNTGELFF.

The chain carries TRBV5-6 and TRBJ2-7; weak D call: TRBD2 (6 bases). Trimming left V 4 bases short and J 2 bases short, with 16 bases between. Germline loops: CDR1 SGHDT, CDR2 YYEEEE. The CDR3 has 15 residues. CDR3 in amino acids: CASSQTRRITYEQYF. As DNA, the CDR3 is TGTGCCAGCAGCCAGACTAGACGCATTACCTACGAGCAGTACTTC.

The J gene is TRBJ2-5, the V gene TRBV5-1; no definite D call. V lost 4 bases, J lost 4 bases, and 14 bases lay in between. The CDR3 consists of 14 residues. Per the germline V gene, CDR1 is SGHRS and CDR2 is YFSETQ. CDR3 amino acids: CASSAMSLAETQYF. In DNA form, the CDR3 reads TGCGCCAGCAGCGCAATGAGTCTCGCAGAGACCCAGTACTTC.

The chain combines TRBV12-5 with TRBJ1-5; the match to TRBD1 covers 9 bases. V lost 0 bases, J lost 1 base, and 4 bases stayed unmatched. CDR1 and CDR2 from the germline V gene are LGHNT and FRNRAP. This CDR3 comprises 17 residues. CDR3 amino acids: CASGLVQGAVSNQPQHF. Here the CDR3 DNA reads TGTGCTAGTGGTTTGGTACAGGGGGCAGTGAGCAATCAGCCCCAGCATTTT.

This clone occurred once. The rearrangement uses TRBV30 and TRBJ2-2; perhaps TRBD2 as D (6 bases). V was cut by 2 bases and J by 3 bases, with 13 bases left in between. This CDR3 has 15 residues. Germline CDR1 is GTSNPN and CDR2 is SVGIG (reference sequence). In DNA form, the CDR3 reads TGTGCCTGGAGTTCCGGGACTGAGGACACCGGGGAGCTGTTTTTT. As protein: CAWSSGTEDTGELFF.

J is TRBJ1-5 and V is TRBV15; D unclear. CDR1 is LNHNV and CDR2 is YYDKDF in the germline V gene (reference sequence). This CDR3 has 15 amino acids. The V end lost 1 base, the J end lost 0 bases, and 7 bases lay between the germline ends. The CDR3 sequence is CATSRGLFSNQPQHF. Written as DNA, the CDR3 is TGTGCCACCAGCAGAGGGCTGTTTAGCAATCAGCCCCAGCATTTT.

V usage is TRBV7-2 and J usage is TRBJ2-3, with 11 bases that match TRBD1. J gave up 6 bases and V 5 bases, and 10 bases lay outside the gene matches. CDR3 size: 16 residues. Germline CDR1 and CDR2: SGHTA and FQGNSA. The CDR3 region is CASSAARTGGADTQYF. CDR3 in DNA: TGTGCCAGCAGCGCGGCCCGGACAGGGGGCGCCGATACGCAGTATTTT.

This chain links TRBV7-2 with TRBJ1-1, with 7 bases that match TRBD1. CDR3 length: 14 amino acids. Germline CDR1 SGHTA, CDR2 FQGNSA. The J segment lost 3 bases and the V segment lost 5 bases, leaving 6 bases of the junction unmatched. CDR3 bases: TGTGCCAGCAGCCCAGAGACAGGGCACACTGAAGCTTTCTTT. This gives the protein CASSPETGHTEAFF.

The J gene is TRBJ1-5, the V gene TRBV21-1; TRBD1, the D gene given by the table, was not confirmed from the DNA. TRBV21-1 is noted as a pseudogene. The CDR3 is 15 amino acids. For the CDR3, the DNA is TGTGCCAGCAGCAAAGGGGACAGCCCCAATCAGCCCCAGCATTTT. Translating gives CASSKGDSPNQPQHF.

V gene TRBV21-1 combines with J gene TRBJ2-7; the DNA was not compared with TRBD2, the D call given in the table. TRBV21-1 is a known pseudogene. The CDR3 consists of 18 residues. The CDR3 sequence is CASSRPTSGGAYRYEQYF. The CDR3 DNA sequence: TGTGCCAGCAGCAGACCGACTAGCGGGGGGGCTTACCGGTACGAGCAGTACTTC.

The rearrangement links TRBV19 to TRBJ1-2; TRBD1 agrees at 9 bases. CDR1 and CDR2 (germline): LNHDA, SQIVND (reference sequence). V trimming: 2 bases; J trimming: 6 bases; junction bases outside the gene matches: 7. The CDR3 is 15 residues long. The CDR3 is CASSITGQGYDGYTF. The CDR3 nucleotides read TGTGCCAGTAGTATAACAGGACAGGGGTATGATGGCTACACCTTC.